A single sample is the source of the 26 T cell receptor beta chains below, sequenced in a study of CD8 T cells in Susac syndrome. The authors reverse transcribed roughly 0.5 to 1 ug RNA with random hexamers. TCRdb itself ran the immunoSEQ multiplex PCR reads through MiXCR, one entry per CDR3 protein. The sample has approximately 210,000 distinct CDR3 sequences; around 95% are singletons. What was sequenced was CD4+ T cells from PBMCs. Every receptor here comes from a human donor with multiple sclerosis.

This chain joins TRBV6-5 and TRBJ2-5; 9 bases agree with TRBD1. CDR1 is MNHEY and CDR2 is SVGAGI in the germline V gene. V lost 0 bases to trimming and J lost 1 base; unmatched junction nucleotides: 3. CDR3 length: 16 residues. CDR3 bases: TGTGCCAGCAGTTACTCGGACAGGGGCGGCCAAGAGACCCAGTACTTC. Protein product: CASSYSDRGGQETQYF.

The chain joins TRBV9 to TRBJ2-7; 7 bases align to TRBD1. V dropped 4 bases and J dropped 9; count of bases not matched to a gene: 13. There are 14 residues in the CDR3. Germline V gene lookup returns CDR1 SGDLS and CDR2 YYNGEE. CDR3 in DNA: TGTGCCAGCAGCAGACAGGGAGATGTGTCGTGGCAGTACTTC. It is translated as CASSRQGDVSWQYF.

CDR3 region: CAWTGHRDGYTF. In DNA form, the CDR3 reads TGTGCCTGGACAGGGCATAGAGATGGCTACACCTTC. The J gene is TRBJ1-2, the V gene TRBV30; TRBD1 is a possible D gene (5 bases). Trimming took off 4 bases at V and 6 bases at J, with 12 bases between the two ends. The CDR3 consists of 12 residues. The germline V gene encodes CDR1 GTSNPN and CDR2 SVGIG (reference sequence).

This chain connects TRBV28 to TRBJ1-5; D uncertain. Germline V lookup: CDR1 MDHEN, CDR2 SYDVKM. V lost 3 bases, J lost 10 bases, and 10 bases lay in between. CDR3 size: 12 residues. DNA of the CDR3: TGTGCCAGCAGTTTTATCTTGGAACCCCAGCATTTT. The encoded protein is CASSFILEPQHF.

V gene TRBV12-3 or TRBV12-4 combines with J gene TRBJ2-1; D unresolved. The CDR3 totals 15 residues. Trimming left V 0 bases short and J 6 bases short, with 12 bases between. The CDR3 region is CASSLALGPGNEQFF. The CDR3 DNA reads as TGTGCCAGCAGTTTAGCGCTCGGACCGGGCAATGAGCAGTTCTTC.

The CDR3, as DNA: TGCAGTGGGACAGGGGGCTTGTCCTACAATGAGCAGTTCTTC. Translating gives CSGTGGLSYNEQFF. V is TRBV20-1 and J is TRBJ2-1; 11 positions agree with TRBD1. CDR1 and CDR2 (germline): DFQATT, SNEGSKA (reference sequence). The CDR3 is made up of 14 amino acids. V shed 7 bases and J 1 base; nucleotides not matched to a gene: 3.

The chain carries TRBV5-1 and TRBJ2-1, with D perhaps given as TRBD1 or TRBD2 (5 bases each). Germline CDR1 is SGHRS and CDR2 is YFSETQ. V was cut by 4 bases and J by 6 bases, with 8 bases left in between. The CDR3 is made up of 12 amino acids. CDR3: CASSGTPNEQFF. DNA for the CDR3: TGCGCCAGCAGCGGGACCCCCAATGAGCAGTTCTTC.

The chain carries TRBV20-1 and TRBJ2-1; TRBD2 is a possible D gene (6 bases). The germline gives CDR1 DFQATT, CDR2 SNEGSKA (reference sequence). Trimming removed 5 bases at V and 0 bases at J, with 11 bases between. The CDR3 sequence is 14 residues long. The CDR3 spells CSALAAYSYNEQFF. For the CDR3, the DNA is TGCAGTGCTTTAGCGGCGTACTCCTACAATGAGCAGTTCTTC.

CDR3 DNA sequence: TGCAGCGTTGTTCACGGGAGTTCCTACGAGCAGTACTTC. Translation gives CSVVHGSSYEQYF. The chain employs TRBV29-1 and TRBJ2-7, with D perhaps matching TRBD2 (6 bases). Germline V gene lookup returns CDR1 SQVTM and CDR2 ANQGSEA. The CDR3 consists of 13 residues. The germline V and J ends were trimmed by 4 bases and 1 base, with 11 bases remaining between them.

CDR3 nucleotide sequence: TGTGCCAGCAGCCAAGGACAGGGGGTTTTCCTCACTGAAGCTTTCTTT. Amino acids: CASSQGQGVFLTEAFF. This chain uses TRBV3-1 with TRBJ1-1, with 9 nucleotides matching TRBD1. CDR3 length equals 16 residues. Losses at the gene ends were 1 base for V and 4 bases for J; bases not matched to a gene: 7. Germline V gene data show CDR1 as LGHDT and CDR2 as YNNKEL (reference sequence).

CDR3 sequence: CASSLRTGGKGGAFF. The CDR3 region has the DNA TGTGCCAGCAGTCTCCGGACAGGGGGCAAAGGAGGAGCTTTCTTT. The chain carries TRBV12-3 or TRBV12-4 and TRBJ1-1; 11 nucleotides match TRBD1. J was trimmed by 10 bases and V by 5 bases; bases with no gene match: 12. This CDR3 region has 15 residues.

The chain employs TRBV28 and TRBJ1-2, with 7 nucleotides matching TRBD1. There are 14 residues in the CDR3. Germline CDR1 reads MDHEN; CDR2 reads SYDVKM. The ends lost 5 bases at V and 7 bases at J; junction bases unmatched: 10. The CDR3 DNA is TGTGCCAGCAGTCCCGCCGAGGGGGCATTTGGCTACACCTTC. Translating gives CASSPAEGAFGYTF.

The J gene is TRBJ2-3, the V gene TRBV2; 10 positions match TRBD1. The CDR3 contains 16 residues. J lost 4 bases, V lost 6 bases, and 10 bases had no gene match. Germline loops: CDR1 SNHLY, CDR2 FYNNEI. For the CDR3, the DNA is TGTGCCAGCAGGAGCCTCCGGGACAGGGGCGCAGATACGCAGTATTTT. The encoded protein is CASRSLRDRGADTQYF.

J is TRBJ2-7 and V is TRBV3-1, with D possibly being TRBD1 (5 bases). Trimming shortened V by 4 bases and J by 3 bases, and 13 bases separated the two germline ends. The germline CDR1 and CDR2 sequences are LGHDT and YNNKEL (reference sequence). The CDR3 has 14 amino acids. CDR3 in amino acids: CASSPRALVYEQYF. CDR3 in DNA: TGTGCCAGCAGCCCCAGGGCGCTGGTCTACGAGCAGTACTTC.

The chain couples TRBV27 to TRBJ2-3, with TRBD2 matching 7 bases. The V and J ends lost 5 bases and 7 bases, in that order; junction bases with no gene match: 12. The germline gives CDR1 MNHEY, CDR2 SMNVEV (reference sequence). CDR3 length: 15 residues. CDR3 DNA: TGTGCCAGCAGTCCCTCCTCGAGGCGGGAGTATACGCAGTATTTT. Its translation is CASSPSSRREYTQYF.

This sequence joins TRBV20-1 and TRBJ1-1; no definite D call. The V gene's germline CDR1 is DFQATT and CDR2 SNEGSKA (reference sequence). The CDR3 covers 11 residues. The CDR3 here is CSPQKNTEAFF. DNA for the CDR3: TGCAGCCCACAGAAGAACACTGAAGCTTTCTTT.

The V gene is TRBV9, the J gene TRBJ2-3; D is unresolved. The CDR3 covers 19 residues. V lost 0 bases and J 5 bases, leaving 25 bases between the germline ends. The germline CDR1 and CDR2 sequences are SGDLS and YYNGEE. CDR3 nucleotides: TGTGCCAGCAGCGTAGATCCCACCGGTCCTCTGGTGCCCTTAGATACGCAGTATTTT. It yields the protein CASSVDPTGPLVPLDTQYF. Looking up the rest from reference TRBV9 and TRBJ2-3 gives the full variable domain: DSGVTQTPKHLITATGQRVTLRCSPRSGDLSVYWYQQSLDQGLQFLIQYYNGEERAKGNILERFSAQQFPDLHSELNLSSLELGDSALYFCASSVDPTGPLVPLDTQYFGPGTRLTVL.

This chain uses TRBV18 with TRBJ2-6; D gene uncertain. Trimming shortened V by 0 bases and J by 12 bases, and 9 bases separated the two germline ends. Germline CDR1 KGHSH, CDR2 LQKENI. This CDR3 region has 13 residues. The CDR3 region has the DNA TGTGCCAGCTCACCACCGGGGAACACCGTCCTGACTTTC. Protein sequence: CASSPPGNTVLTF.

The chain employs TRBV30 and TRBJ1-1, with TRBD1 as a possible D gene (6 bases). Trimming took off 4 bases at V and 7 bases at J, with 16 bases between the two ends. This CDR3 is 13 amino acids long. Germline CDR1 is GTSNPN and CDR2 is SVGIG (reference sequence). This CDR3 reads CAWKFGGRGEAFF. Here the CDR3 DNA reads TGTGCCTGGAAGTTCGGGGGGCGAGGTGAAGCTTTCTTT.

The chain combines TRBV7-9 with TRBJ2-1, with D possibly matching TRBD1 (5 bases). Germline-derived CDR1 and CDR2 are SEHNR and FQNEAQ (reference sequence). This CDR3 is built from 13 residues. Trimming removed 5 bases at V and 8 bases at J, with 13 bases between. The CDR3 DNA is TGTGCCAGCAGCATCTCAGGGCGCGATGAGCAGTTCTTC. Translating it yields CASSISGRDEQFF.

V is TRBV5-6 and J is TRBJ2-7, with 7 positions matching TRBD2. V trimming: 4 bases; J trimming: 6 bases; junction bases outside the gene matches: 13. The CDR3 extends over 15 amino acids. Per germline, CDR1 SGHDT and CDR2 YYEEEE. CDR3 region: CASSLGRGTIIEQYF. In nucleotides, the CDR3 is TGTGCCAGCAGCCTCGGGCGGGGGACGATTATCGAGCAGTACTTC.

The chain combines TRBV29-1 with TRBJ1-1; D call uncertain. This CDR3 has 13 residues. Germline CDR1 SQVTM, CDR2 ANQGSEA. With 6 bases removed from V and 2 bases from J, the gap between germline ends came to 13 bases. CDR3 protein: CSVRTHLNTEAFF. For the CDR3, the DNA is TGCAGCGTCCGGACTCACCTTAACACTGAAGCTTTCTTT. The full variable domain, with the rest looked up from reference TRBV29-1 and TRBJ1-1, is SAVISQKPSRDICQRGTSLTIQCQVDSQVTMMFWYRQQPGQSLTLIATANQGSEATYESGFVIDKFPISRPNLTFSTLTVSNMSPEDSSIYLCSVRTHLNTEAFFGQGTRLTVV.

The V and J genes are TRBV29-1 and TRBJ2-1; D not certain. Between the trimmed V and J ends, which lost 4 bases and 4 bases, there was a span of 5 bases. In germline, CDR1 is SQVTM, CDR2 ANQGSEA. The CDR3 contains 11 residues. CDR3 bases: TGCAGCGTTGCTCAGTACAATGAGCAGTTCTTC. Protein product: CSVAQYNEQFF.

This chain joins TRBV20-1 and TRBJ2-3; 8 nucleotides agree with TRBD2. V lost 1 base to trimming and J lost 2 bases; unmatched junction nucleotides: 2. CDR1 and CDR2 from the germline V gene are DFQATT and SNEGSKA (reference sequence). The CDR3 covers 14 residues. The CDR3: CSARVSGTTDTQYF. The DNA for the CDR3 is TGCAGTGCTAGAGTTAGCGGGACCACAGATACGCAGTATTTT.

The rearrangement joins TRBV4-1 to TRBJ2-7, with TRBD2 identical over 11 bases. V was pared by 4 bases and J by 4 bases, with 9 bases of the junction left unmatched. The germline V gene encodes CDR1 MGHRA and CDR2 YSYEKL. This CDR3 comprises 16 residues. CDR3 protein: CASSLTPSGRIYEQYF. The CDR3 nucleotides read TGCGCCAGCAGCCTAACCCCTAGCGGGAGGATTTACGAGCAGTACTTC.

This clonotype has only one observation. The J gene is TRBJ1-2, the V gene TRBV7-8; D not resolved. Germline CDR1 is SGHVS and CDR2 is FQNEAQ. Trimming left V 1 base short and J 0 bases short, with 9 bases between. This CDR3 has 15 amino acids. The CDR3 coding sequence is TGTGCCAGCAGCTTAGGGAGAAGAACTAACTATGGCTACACCTTC. It codes for CASSLGRRTNYGYTF.